The 2 T cell receptor beta chains reported below all come from one sample, sequenced in a study of blood T cell repertoires in COVID-19. Libraries were prepared by immunoSEQ multiplex PCR; TCRdb keeps only in-frame clonotypes and omits some of them. The sample holds about 140,000 clones; around 80% are singletons and the top ten take over 5%. The sequenced sample consisted of peripheral blood. The receptors shown here come from a human donor in a cohort sampled during active COVID-19.

This CDR3 reads CASSRTGGANTGELFF. CDR3 DNA sequence: TGCGCCAGCAGCAGGACAGGGGGCGCGAACACCGGGGAGCTGTTTTTT. V and J are TRBV5-1 and TRBJ2-2; TRBD1 matches at 11 bases. The V and J ends lost 4 bases and 0 bases, in that order; junction bases with no gene match: 2. CDR1 and CDR2 from the germline V gene are SGHRS and YFSETQ. The CDR3 loop spans 16 amino acids.

The rearrangement uses TRBV5-6 and TRBJ2-1; 8 nucleotides align to TRBD1. The CDR3 spans 15 residues. Trimming at V came to 1 base and at J to 7 bases, leaving 7 bases not matched to a gene. Germline V gene sequence: CDR1 SGHDT, CDR2 YYEEEE. CDR3 sequence: CASSLRTGTGNEQFF. In DNA, the CDR3 is TGTGCCAGCAGCTTGAGGACAGGGACTGGGAATGAGCAGTTCTTC.